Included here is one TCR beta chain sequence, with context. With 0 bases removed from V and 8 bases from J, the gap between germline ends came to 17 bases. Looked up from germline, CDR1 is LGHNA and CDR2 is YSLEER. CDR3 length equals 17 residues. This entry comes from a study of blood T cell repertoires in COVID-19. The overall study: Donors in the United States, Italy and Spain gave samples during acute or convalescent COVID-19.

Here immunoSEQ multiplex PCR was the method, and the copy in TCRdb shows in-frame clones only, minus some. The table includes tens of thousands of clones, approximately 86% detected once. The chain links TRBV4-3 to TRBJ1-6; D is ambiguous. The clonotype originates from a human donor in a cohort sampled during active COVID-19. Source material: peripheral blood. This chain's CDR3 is CASSQDFRESGYSPLHF. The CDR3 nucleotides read TGCGCCAGCAGCCAAGATTTTCGGGAAAGCGGCTATTCACCCCTCCACTTT.